This paragraph covers one TCR beta chain sequence. This specimen comes from a study of blood T cell repertoires in COVID-19. Trimming took off 5 bases at V and 1 base at J, with 17 bases between the two ends. Germline V gene lookup returns CDR1 MDHEN and CDR2 SYDVKM. The CDR3 contains 16 residues. Study processing details: It was from reference gene primer amplification that nucleated cell counts were estimated. The protocol was immunoSEQ multiplex PCR, while the TCRdb copy is restricted to in-frame clones and leaves out a portion. That table furnishes V, J and clone size, whereas the DNA furnished D and trimming. The sample includes 85,000 to 100,000 clones, about 86% seen only once; the top ten take roughly 2%.

This chain uses TRBV28 with TRBJ1-1; D is possibly TRBD1 (5 bases). The sample taken for sequencing was peripheral blood. The receptor's source is a man aged 50-59 years with COVID-19, enrolled during active disease. The CDR3 sequence: CASSPMLGDRNTEAFF. CDR3 nucleotide sequence: TGTGCCAGCAGTCCGATGTTGGGCGACAGGAACACTGAAGCTTTCTTT.